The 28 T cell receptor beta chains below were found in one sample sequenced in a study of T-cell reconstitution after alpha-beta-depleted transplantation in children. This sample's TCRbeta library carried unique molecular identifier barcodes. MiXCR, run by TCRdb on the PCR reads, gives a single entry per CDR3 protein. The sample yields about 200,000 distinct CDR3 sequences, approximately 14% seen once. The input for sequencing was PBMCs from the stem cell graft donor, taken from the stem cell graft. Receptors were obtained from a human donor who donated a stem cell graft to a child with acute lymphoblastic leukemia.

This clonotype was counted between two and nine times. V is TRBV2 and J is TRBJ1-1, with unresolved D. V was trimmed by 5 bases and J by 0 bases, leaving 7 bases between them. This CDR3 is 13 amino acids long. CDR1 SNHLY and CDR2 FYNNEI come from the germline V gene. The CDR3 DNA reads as TGTGCCAGCAGTCAAACAGTGAACACTGAAGCTTTCTTT. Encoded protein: CASSQTVNTEAFF.

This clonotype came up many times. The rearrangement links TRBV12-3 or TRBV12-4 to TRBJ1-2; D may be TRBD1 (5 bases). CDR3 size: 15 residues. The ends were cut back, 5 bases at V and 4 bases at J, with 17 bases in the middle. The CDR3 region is CASSKSGGEGYGYTF. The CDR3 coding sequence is TGTGCCAGCAGTAAATCCGGGGGAGAGGGCTATGGCTACACCTTC.

The DNA of the CDR3 is TGCGCCAGCAGCCCGGCTGCGGGTTGGTCAGATACGCAGTATTTT. It is translated as CASSPAAGWSDTQYF. This chain joins TRBV5-1 and TRBJ2-3, with D maybe TRBD2 (5 bases). The CDR3 has 15 amino acids. Trimming took off 4 bases at V and 4 bases at J, with 16 bases between the two ends. In germline, CDR1 is SGHRS, CDR2 YFSETQ.

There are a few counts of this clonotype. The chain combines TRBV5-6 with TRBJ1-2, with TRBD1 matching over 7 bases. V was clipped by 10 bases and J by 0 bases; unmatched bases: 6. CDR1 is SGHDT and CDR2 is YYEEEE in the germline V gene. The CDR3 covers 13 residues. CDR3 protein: CAAAQGPNYGYTF. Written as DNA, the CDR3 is TGTGCCGCGGCACAGGGGCCTAACTATGGCTACACCTTC.

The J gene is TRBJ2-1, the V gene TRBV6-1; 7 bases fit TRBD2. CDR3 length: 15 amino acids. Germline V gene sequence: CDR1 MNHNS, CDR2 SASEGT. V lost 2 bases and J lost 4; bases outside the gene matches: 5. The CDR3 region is CASSELGRGYNEQFF. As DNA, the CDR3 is TGTGCCAGCAGTGAACTGGGGAGGGGTTACAATGAGCAGTTCTTC.

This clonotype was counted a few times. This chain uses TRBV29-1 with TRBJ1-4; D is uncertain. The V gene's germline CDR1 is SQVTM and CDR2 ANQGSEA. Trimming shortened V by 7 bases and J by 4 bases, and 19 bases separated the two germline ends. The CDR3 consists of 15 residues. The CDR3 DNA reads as TGCAGCGCCTCCATGGGAGCGCGAATTAATGAAAAACTGTTTTTT. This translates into CSASMGARINEKLFF.

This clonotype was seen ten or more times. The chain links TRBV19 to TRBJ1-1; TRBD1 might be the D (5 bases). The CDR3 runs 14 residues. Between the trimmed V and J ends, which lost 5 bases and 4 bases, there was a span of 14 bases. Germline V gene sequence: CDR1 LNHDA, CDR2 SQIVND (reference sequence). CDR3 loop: CASSQQADGTEAFF. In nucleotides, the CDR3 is TGTGCCAGTAGTCAACAGGCGGATGGCACTGAAGCTTTCTTT.

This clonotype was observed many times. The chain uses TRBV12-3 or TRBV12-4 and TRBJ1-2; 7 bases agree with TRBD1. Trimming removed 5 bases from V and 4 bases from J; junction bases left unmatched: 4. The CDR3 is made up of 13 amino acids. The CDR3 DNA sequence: TGTGCCAGCAGTAGGGACAGACTCTATGGCTACACCTTC. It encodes CASSRDRLYGYTF.

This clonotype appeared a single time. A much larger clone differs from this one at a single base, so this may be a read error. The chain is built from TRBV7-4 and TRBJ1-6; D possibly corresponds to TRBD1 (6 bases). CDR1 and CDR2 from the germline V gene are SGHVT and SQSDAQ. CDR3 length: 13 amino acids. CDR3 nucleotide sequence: TGTGCCACCAGCCAGGGGTTCGTTTCACCCCTCCACTTT. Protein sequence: CATSQGFVSPLHF.

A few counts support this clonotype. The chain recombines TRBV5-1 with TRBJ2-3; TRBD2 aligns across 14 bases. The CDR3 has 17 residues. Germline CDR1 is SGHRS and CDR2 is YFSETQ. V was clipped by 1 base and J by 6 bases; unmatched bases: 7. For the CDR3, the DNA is TGCGCCAGCAGCTTGACGGGGACTAGCGGGAGCTCGGATACGCAGTATTTT. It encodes CASSLTGTSGSSDTQYF.

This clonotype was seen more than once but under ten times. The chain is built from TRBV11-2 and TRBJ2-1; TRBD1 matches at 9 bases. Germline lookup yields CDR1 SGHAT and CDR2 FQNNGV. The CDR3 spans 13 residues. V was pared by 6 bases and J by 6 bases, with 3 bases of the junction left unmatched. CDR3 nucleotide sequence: TGTGCCAGCAGACGGGACAGGGTCAATGAGCAGTTCTTC. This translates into CASRRDRVNEQFF.

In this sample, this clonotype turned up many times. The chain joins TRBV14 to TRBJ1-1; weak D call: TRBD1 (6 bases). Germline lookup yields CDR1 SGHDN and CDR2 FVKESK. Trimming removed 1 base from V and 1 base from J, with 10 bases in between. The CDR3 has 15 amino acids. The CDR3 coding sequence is TGTGCCAGCAGCCAAGGGGGACACAAGAACACTGAAGCTTTCTTT. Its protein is CASSQGGHKNTEAFF.

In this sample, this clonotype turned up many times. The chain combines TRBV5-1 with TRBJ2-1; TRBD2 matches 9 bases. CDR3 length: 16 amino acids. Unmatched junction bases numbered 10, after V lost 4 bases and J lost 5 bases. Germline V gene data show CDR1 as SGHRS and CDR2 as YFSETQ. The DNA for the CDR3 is TGCGCCAGCAGCCCTCTTAGCGGGAGTGGGGACAATGAGCAGTTCTTC. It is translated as CASSPLSGSGDNEQFF. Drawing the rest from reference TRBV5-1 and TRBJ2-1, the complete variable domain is KAGVTQTPRYLIKTRGQQVTLSCSPISGHRSVSWYQQTPGQGLQFLFEYFSETQRNKGNFPGRFSGRQFSNSRSEMNVSTLELGDSALYLCASSPLSGSGDNEQFFGPGTRLTVL.

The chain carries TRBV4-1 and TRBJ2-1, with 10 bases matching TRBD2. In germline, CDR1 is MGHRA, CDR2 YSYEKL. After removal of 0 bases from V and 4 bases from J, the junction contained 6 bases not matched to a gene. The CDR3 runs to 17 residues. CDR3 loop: CASSQDQREGHYNEQFF. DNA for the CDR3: TGCGCCAGCAGCCAAGACCAGCGGGAGGGCCATTACAATGAGCAGTTCTTC.

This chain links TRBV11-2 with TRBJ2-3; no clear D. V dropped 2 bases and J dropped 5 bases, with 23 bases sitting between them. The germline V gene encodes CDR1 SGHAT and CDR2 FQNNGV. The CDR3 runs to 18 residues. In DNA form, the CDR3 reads TGTGCCAGCAGCTTAAGGTTCAGATTCGACCTTGCCCAAGATACGCAGTATTTT. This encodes CASSLRFRFDLAQDTQYF.

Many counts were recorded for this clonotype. In DNA form, the CDR3 reads TGTGCCAGCTCTGTGGCCCCGACTAGCGCCTTCTACGAGCAGTACTTC. Translation gives CASSVAPTSAFYEQYF. V is TRBV27 and J is TRBJ2-7; 8 nucleotides agree with TRBD2. The CDR3 has 16 amino acids. The germline V gene encodes CDR1 MNHEY and CDR2 SMNVEV (reference sequence). J was trimmed by 3 bases and V by 8 bases; bases with no gene match: 15.

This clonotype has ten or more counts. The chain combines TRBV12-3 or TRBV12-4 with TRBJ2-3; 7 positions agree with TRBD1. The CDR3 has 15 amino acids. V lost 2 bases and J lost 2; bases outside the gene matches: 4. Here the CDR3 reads CASSLKQGYTDTQYF. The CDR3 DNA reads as TGTGCCAGCAGTTTAAAACAGGGGTACACAGATACGCAGTATTTT.

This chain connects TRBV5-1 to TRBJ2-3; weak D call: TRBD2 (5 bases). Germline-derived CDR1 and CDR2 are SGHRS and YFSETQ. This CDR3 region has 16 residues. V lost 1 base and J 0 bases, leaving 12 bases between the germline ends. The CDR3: CASSLIERQSTDTQYF. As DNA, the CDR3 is TGCGCCAGCAGCTTGATCGAGCGGCAGAGCACAGATACGCAGTATTTT.

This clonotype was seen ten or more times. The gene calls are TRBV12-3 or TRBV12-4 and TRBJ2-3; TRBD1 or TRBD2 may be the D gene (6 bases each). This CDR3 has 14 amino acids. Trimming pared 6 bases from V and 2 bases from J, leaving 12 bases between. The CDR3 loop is CASSPGGHTDTQYF. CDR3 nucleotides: TGTGCCAGCAGCCCCGGGGGCCACACAGATACGCAGTATTTT.

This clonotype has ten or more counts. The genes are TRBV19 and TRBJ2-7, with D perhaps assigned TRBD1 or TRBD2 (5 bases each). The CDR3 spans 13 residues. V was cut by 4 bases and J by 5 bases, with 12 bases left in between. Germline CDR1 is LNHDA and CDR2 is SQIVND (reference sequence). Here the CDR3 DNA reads TGTGCCAGTAGTACTGGACGGGGCGACGAGCAGTACTTC. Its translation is CASSTGRGDEQYF. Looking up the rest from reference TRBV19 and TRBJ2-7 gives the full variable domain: DGGITQSPKYLFRKEGQNVTLSCEQNLNHDAMYWYRQDPGQGLRLIYYSQIVNDFQKGDIAEGYSVSREKKESFPLTVTSAQKNPTAFYLCASSTGRGDEQYFGPGTRLTVT.

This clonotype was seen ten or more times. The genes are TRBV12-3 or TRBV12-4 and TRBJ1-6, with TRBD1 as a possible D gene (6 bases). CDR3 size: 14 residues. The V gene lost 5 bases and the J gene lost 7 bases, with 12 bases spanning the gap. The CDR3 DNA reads TGTGCCAGCAGTCTCCAACAGGGAAATTCACCCCTCCACTTT. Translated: CASSLQQGNSPLHF.

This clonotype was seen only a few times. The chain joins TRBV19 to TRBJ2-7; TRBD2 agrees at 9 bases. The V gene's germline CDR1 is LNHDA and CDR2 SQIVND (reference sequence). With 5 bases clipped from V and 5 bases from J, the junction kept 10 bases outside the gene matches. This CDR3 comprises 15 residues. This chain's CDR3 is CASSPGGRVSDEQYF. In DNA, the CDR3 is TGTGCCAGTAGTCCGGGCGGGAGGGTAAGCGACGAGCAGTACTTC.

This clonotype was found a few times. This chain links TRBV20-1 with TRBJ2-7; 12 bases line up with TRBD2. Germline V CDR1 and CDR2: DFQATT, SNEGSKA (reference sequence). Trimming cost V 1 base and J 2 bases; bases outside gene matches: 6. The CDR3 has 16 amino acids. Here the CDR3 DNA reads TGCAGTGCTAGAGGCCCCGGACTAGCGGGGACCTACGAGCAGTACTTC. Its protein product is CSARGPGLAGTYEQYF.

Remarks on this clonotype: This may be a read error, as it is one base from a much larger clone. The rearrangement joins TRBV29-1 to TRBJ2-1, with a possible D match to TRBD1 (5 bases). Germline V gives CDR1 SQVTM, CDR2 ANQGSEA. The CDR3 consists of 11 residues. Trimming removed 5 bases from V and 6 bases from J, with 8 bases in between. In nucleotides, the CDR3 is TGCAGCGTTTGCAGGGCCAATGAGCAGTTCTTC. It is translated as CSVCRANEQFF.

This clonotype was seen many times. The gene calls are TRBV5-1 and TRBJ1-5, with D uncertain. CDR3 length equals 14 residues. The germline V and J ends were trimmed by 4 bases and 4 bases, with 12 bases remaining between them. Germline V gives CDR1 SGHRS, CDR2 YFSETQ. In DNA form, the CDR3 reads TGCGCCAGCAGCATCTCCGGGATAAATCAGCCCCAGCATTTT. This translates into CASSISGINQPQHF.

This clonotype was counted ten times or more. The CDR3 DNA sequence: TGCAGCGTTTCGAGGACAGGGGTCGGGGAGACCCAGTACTTC. This translates into CSVSRTGVGETQYF. The chain couples TRBV29-1 to TRBJ2-5, with 9 bases identical to TRBD1. Germline V gives CDR1 SQVTM, CDR2 ANQGSEA. The CDR3 loop spans 14 amino acids. The trim removed 5 bases at V and 5 bases at J, leaving 9 bases unmatched.

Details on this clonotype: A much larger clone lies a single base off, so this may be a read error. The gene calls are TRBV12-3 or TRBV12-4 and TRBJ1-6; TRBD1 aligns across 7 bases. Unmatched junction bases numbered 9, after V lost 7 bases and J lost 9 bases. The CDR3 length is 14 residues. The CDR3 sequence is CASTSGTDGSPLHF. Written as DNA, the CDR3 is TGTGCCAGCACTTCCGGGACAGATGGTTCACCCCTCCACTTT.

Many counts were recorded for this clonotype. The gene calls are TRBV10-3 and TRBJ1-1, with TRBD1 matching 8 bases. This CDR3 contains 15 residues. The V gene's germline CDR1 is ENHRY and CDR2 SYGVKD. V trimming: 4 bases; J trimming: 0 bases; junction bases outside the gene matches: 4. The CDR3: CAISVDRVMNTEAFF. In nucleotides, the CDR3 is TGTGCCATCAGTGTGGACAGGGTGATGAACACTGAAGCTTTCTTT.